The rows below give T cell receptor beta chains drawn from one sample of a study of cytomegalovirus exposure and HLA in healthy donors. TCRdb's copy holds only in-frame clones and misses some; the assay was immunoSEQ multiplex PCR. Here the sample spans about 200,000 clones, 76% being singletons. Material for sequencing was PBMCs. These receptors were taken from a man between 18 and 29 years old in good health and CMV-seronegative. Both conserved end residues are part of each CDR3. D genes are given only for firm matches. The size of a clone is reported for some rows only, either as once, few or many, or as a class for expanded clones.

>NA|NA|12|TRBJ1-1|TRBV28
CASRPQGMVAFF
TGTGCCAGCAGACCGCAGGGGATGGTGGCTTTCTTT
>NA|TRBD1|15|TRBJ1-5|TRBV18
CASSPTGVANQPQHF
TGTGCCAGCTCCCCGACAGGGGTGGCGAATCAGCCCCAGCATTTT
>NA|NA|15|TRBJ2-4|TRBV19
CASLYGEGVINIQYF
TGTGCCAGTTTATATGGAGAGGGGGTAATAAACATTCAGTACTTC
>NA|TRBD2|16|TRBJ2-1|TRBV19
CASSVGTSGSYNEQFF
TGTGCCAGTAGTGTGGGGACTAGCGGCTCCTACAATGAGCAGTTCTTC
>NA|TRBD2|13|TRBJ2-7|TRBV30
CAWSAASGGEQYF
TGTGCCTGGAGTGCAGCTAGCGGGGGCGAGCAGTACTTC
>NA|NA|14|TRBJ2-2|TRBV6-6
CASFYRDFAGELFF
TGTGCCAGCTTTTACAGGGATTTTGCCGGGGAGCTGTTTTTT
>NA|NA|16|TRBJ2-2|TRBV27
CASTPLAGPHTGELFF
TGTGCCAGCACCCCCTTGGCGGGCCCTCACACCGGGGAGCTGTTTTTT
>NA|NA|13|TRBJ2-3|TRBV4-1
CASSQDGGETQYF
TGCGCCAGCAGCCAAGATGGCGGGGAAACGCAGTATTTT
>NA|TRBD1|16|TRBJ1-1|TRBV11-2
CASSSWGAGGHREAFF
TGTGCCAGCAGCTCCTGGGGGGCAGGGGGTCATCGGGAAGCTTTCTTT
>NA|TRBD2|13|TRBJ2-7|TRBV30
CAYALAGSYEQYF
TGTGCCTACGCCCTAGCGGGATCATACGAGCAGTACTTC
>NA|TRBD2|14|TRBJ2-7|TRBV9
CASSALAGGYEQYF
TGTGCCAGCAGCGCCCTAGCGGGGGGCTACGAGCAGTACTTC
>NA|TRBD1|14|TRBJ2-7|TRBV5-1
CASSRDRGAYEQYF
TGCGCCAGCAGCAGGGACAGGGGAGCCTACGAGCAGTACTTC
>NA|NA|15|TRBJ2-6|TRBV7-9
CASSLGRSGANVLTF
TGTGCCAGCAGCTTGGGCCGCTCTGGGGCCAACGTCCTGACTTTC
>NA|NA|14|TRBJ2-7|TRBV7-9
CASRSRGVGDEQYF
TGTGCCAGCAGGAGCAGGGGGGTTGGCGACGAGCAGTACTTC
>NA|NA|14|TRBJ2-5|TRBV5-1
CASSRDGGTETQYF
TGCGCCAGCAGCCGGGACGGCGGGACGGAGACCCAGTACTTC
>NA|NA|17|TRBJ1-2|TRBV9
CASSVDIGGGTHYGYTF
TGTGCCAGCAGCGTAGATATTGGGGGGGGGACACACTATGGCTACACCTTC
>few|NA|12|TRBJ2-2|TRBV30
CAWSGGAGELFF
TGTGCCTGGAGTGGGGGAGCCGGGGAGCTGTTTTTT
>once|NA|15|TRBJ1-2|TRBV6-5
CASSYGTTRIYGYTF
TGTGCCAGCAGTTACGGTACAACTAGAATTTATGGCTACACCTTC
>NA|TRBD1|14|TRBJ1-5|TRBV2
CASRAGGSNQPQHF
TGTGCCAGCAGGGCAGGGGGTAGCAATCAGCCCCAGCATTTT
>NA|NA|15|TRBJ2-6|TRBV19
CASRYSATGANVLTF
TGTGCCAGTAGGTACAGTGCAACCGGGGCCAACGTCCTGACTTTC
>NA|TRBD1|12|TRBJ2-7|TRBV28
CASCGQGDEQYF
TGTGCCAGCTGTGGACAGGGCGACGAGCAGTACTTC
>NA|NA|14|TRBJ2-7|TRBV30
CACDLGQRIGEQYF
TGTGCCTGTGACCTAGGACAGCGAATCGGGGAGCAGTACTTC
>NA|TRBD2|14|TRBJ2-7|TRBV9
CASSVGGGTYEQYF
TGTGCCAGCAGCGTAGGCGGGGGGACCTACGAGCAGTACTTC
>once|NA|14|TRBJ1-1|TRBV7-2
CASSGAGIVAEAFF
TGTGCCAGCTCAGGAGCAGGGATTGTCGCTGAAGCTTTCTTT
>NA|TRBD1|12|TRBJ1-1|TRBV2
CASSEDRGWAFF
TGTGCCAGCAGTGAAGACAGGGGTTGGGCTTTCTTT
>once|TRBD2|16|TRBJ2-1|TRBV7-2
CASSAAGGMSYNEQFF
TGTGCCAGCAGCGCGGCGGGAGGGATGTCCTACAATGAGCAGTTCTTC
>NA|TRBD2|15|TRBJ2-3|TRBV5-1
CASSFSGTVTDTQYF
TGCGCCAGCAGCTTCAGCGGGACCGTGACAGATACGCAGTATTTT
>NA|TRBD2|19|TRBJ2-1|TRBV30
CAWSAAGGKTRSSYNEQFF
TGTGCCTGGAGCGCAGCGGGAGGGAAGACTCGGAGCTCCTACAATGAGCAGTTCTTC
>few|TRBD2|15|TRBJ2-5|TRBV30
CAWGGTSGSQETQYF
TGTGCCTGGGGAGGGACTAGCGGGTCCCAAGAGACCCAGTACTTC
>NA|TRBD1|15|TRBJ1-1|TRBV19
CASSTQGAVNTEAFF
TGTGCCAGTAGTACCCAGGGGGCGGTGAACACTGAAGCTTTCTTT
>once|TRBD1|16|TRBJ1-5|TRBV10-3
CATRGQGGSGNQPQHF
TGTGCCACCCGAGGACAGGGGGGTTCTGGCAATCAGCCCCAGCATTTT
>NA|NA|15|TRBJ1-1|TRBV6-5
CASSYSRPMNTEAFF
TGTGCCAGCAGTTACTCGCGGCCAATGAACACTGAAGCTTTCTTT
>NA|TRBD1|13|TRBJ1-3|TRBV28
CASSPGGDNTIYF
TGTGCCAGCAGTCCAGGGGGAGACAACACCATATATTTT
>few|TRBD1|14|TRBJ1-2|TRBV7-9
CASSPGQDRYGYTF
TGTGCCAGCAGCCCAGGACAGGACCGCTATGGCTACACCTTC
>NA|NA|13|TRBJ1-1|TRBV29-1
CSGSQGSGTEAFF
TGCAGCGGATCACAGGGTTCGGGCACTGAAGCTTTCTTT
>once|NA|15|TRBJ2-1|TRBV27
CASSTQESSYNEQFF
TGTGCCAGCAGTACACAGGAGAGCTCCTACAATGAGCAGTTCTTC
>NA|TRBD2|17|TRBJ2-5|TRBV5-1
CASSLLGTRAHQETQYF
TGCGCCAGCAGCCTCCTCGGGACTAGGGCGCACCAAGAGACCCAGTACTTC
>NA|TRBD2|12|TRBJ2-7|TRBV6-5
CATRTSGYEQYF
TGTGCCACCCGGACTAGCGGCTACGAGCAGTACTTC
>few|TRBD1|15|TRBJ1-2|TRBV6-1
CASSPQGDVFYGYTF
TGTGCCAGCAGTCCCCAGGGGGATGTCTTCTATGGCTACACCTTC
>few|TRBD1|14|TRBJ1-4|TRBV5-6
CASSHGTENEKLFF
TGTGCCAGCAGCCACGGGACAGAGAATGAAAAACTGTTTTTT
>NA|TRBD2|14|TRBJ2-5|TRBV27
CASSSLAAQETQYF
TGTGCCAGCAGTTCACTAGCGGCCCAAGAGACCCAGTACTTC
>NA|NA|14|TRBJ2-5|TRBV5-1
CASSLTGAEETQYF
TGCGCCAGCAGCTTAACGGGAGCAGAAGAGACCCAGTACTTC
>NA|NA|12|TRBJ2-1|TRBV19
CASSLTDNEQFF
TGTGCCAGTAGTCTTACAGACAATGAGCAGTTCTTC
>NA|NA|17|TRBJ2-7|TRBV27
CASSQEGPGHITYEQYF
TGTGCCAGCTCACAAGAGGGTCCGGGACATATAACCTACGAGCAGTACTTC
>NA|NA|12|TRBJ2-3|TRBV5-5
CASSLHTDTQYF
TGTGCCAGCAGCTTACACACAGATACGCAGTATTTT
>NA|TRBD1|18|TRBJ2-3|TRBV27
CASSLSRRWDRGVDTQYF
TGTGCCAGCAGTTTATCCCGACGATGGGACAGGGGTGTAGATACGCAGTATTTT
>NA|NA|15|TRBJ2-2|TRBV7-6
CASSPRVTNTGELFF
TGTGCCAGCAGTCCTCGAGTCACGAACACCGGGGAGCTGTTTTTT
>NA|NA|14|TRBJ2-7|TRBV5-1
CASSHRDLAYEQYF
TGCGCCAGCAGCCACCGGGACTTAGCCTACGAGCAGTACTTC
>NA|NA|14|TRBJ2-2|TRBV2
CASRGSGVTGELFF
TGTGCCAGCAGGGGGTCGGGAGTCACCGGGGAGCTGTTTTTT
>few|TRBD2|14|TRBJ2-7|TRBV18
CASSPGLTVYEQYF
TGTGCCAGCTCACCGGGACTAACTGTCTACGAGCAGTACTTC
>NA|NA|13|TRBJ2-5|TRBV11-2
CASSSAGAETQYF
TGTGCCAGCAGCTCGGCCGGAGCGGAGACCCAGTACTTC
>NA|NA|19|TRBJ2-6|TRBV11-2
CASSPPARGHLSGANVLTF
TGTGCCAGCAGCCCTCCGGCCCGGGGACACCTCTCTGGGGCCAACGTCCTGACTTTC
>NA|TRBD1|15|TRBJ2-5|TRBV27
CASSLRRQGGETQYF
TGTGCCAGCAGTTTAAGGAGACAGGGGGGAGAGACCCAGTACTTC
>NA|TRBD2|14|TRBJ2-5|TRBV2
CASRGLAAAETQYF
TGTGCCAGCAGGGGACTAGCGGCGGCCGAGACCCAGTACTTC
>few|TRBD2|16|TRBJ2-3|TRBV5-1
CASSLVASGSTDTQYF
TGCGCCAGCAGCTTGGTAGCTAGCGGATCCACAGATACGCAGTATTTT
>few|NA|16|TRBJ1-6|TRBV5-8
CASSQRGSSYNSPLHF
TGTGCCAGCAGTCAAAGGGGGAGCTCCTATAATTCACCCCTCCACTTT
>NA|NA|12|TRBJ2-5|TRBV5-6
CASSFEFGTQYF
TGTGCCAGCAGCTTTGAGTTCGGGACCCAGTACTTC
>few|NA|12|TRBJ2-7|TRBV2
CASRAATYEQYF
TGTGCCAGCAGGGCAGCGACCTACGAGCAGTACTTC
>NA|NA|14|TRBJ2-7|TRBV6-5
CASRPDRWGVGQYF
TGTGCCAGCAGACCGGACAGGTGGGGGGTAGGGCAGTACTTC
>NA|NA|13|TRBJ1-1|TRBV6-4
CASSEQPNTEAFF
TGTGCCAGCAGTGAACAGCCTAACACTGAAGCTTTCTTT